The clone carrying this T cell receptor (beta chain) has only a few counts. Its antigen remains unknown. The PCR made use of 60 Vbeta and 13 Jbeta primers. Sequenced by immunoSEQ multiplex PCR; TCRdb stores in-frame clones only, minus some. Seen here are 150,000 to 200,000 clones, around three quarters observed once, and the top ten hold 1.5% to 2%. The data stem from a study of cytomegalovirus exposure and HLA in healthy donors. Study-wide results and caveats: Reports described diagnosis of cytomegalovirus status by the classifier as highly specific and sensitive.

The clonotype originates from a woman in her twenties or thirties in good health and CMV-seronegative. The sequenced sample consisted of PBMCs.

The CDR3 sequence is CASSQDSRVSMQWSNQPQHF. CDR3 in DNA: TGCGCCAGCAGCCAAGATTCGAGGGTCAGCATGCAATGGAGCAATCAGCCCCAGCATTTT. This chain links TRBV4-1 with TRBJ1-5; D is undetermined. CDR1 and CDR2 (germline): MGHRA, YSYEKL. V was shortened by 0 bases and J by 1 base, with 22 bases between the two germline ends. CDR3 length: 20 residues.